Listed here is a single T cell receptor (beta chain). Its antigen is currently unknown. The junction and the germline gene differ at one end; a read error may be behind it. The sample is drawn from a study of a mutant IDH1 vaccine in newly diagnosed glioma. Overall study: V12 occurred at week 35 and V13 at week 47.

Method: immunoSEQ multiplex PCR; TCRdb's copy keeps in-frame clones and lacks some. The table shows roughly 25,000 clones, with roughly 80% occurring only once. The study's findings and limits: The study observed vaccine-induced immune responses in about 93% of patients.

Described time point: week 35, safety follow-up. Vaccinated patients received 300 ug of mutant IDH1 20-mer peptide per dose, with topical imiquimod. The CDR3 is 11 residues long. Per germline, CDR1 DFQATT and CDR2 SNEGSKA (reference sequence). This chain connects TRBV20-1 to TRBJ2-1, with TRBD2 matching 8 bases. This TCR came from a young man with glioma. The sequencing used PBMCs, collected from a glioma patient whose treatment included an IDH1 peptide vaccine. CDR3 coding DNA: TGCAGTGCTCCCAACAGCGGGAGCTTGGTCTTC. This encodes CSAPNSGSLVF.